These 10 T cell receptor beta chains were sequenced from one sample in a study of breast tumors, draining lymph nodes, adjacent tissues. Samples came from axillary lymph nodes draining the breast cancer. One entry per CDR3 protein, called by TCRdb with MiXCR from the multiplex PCR reads. Among some 200,000 distinct CDR3 sequences listed, approximately 33% were seen once. The material sequenced was axillary lymph node tissue. These receptors came from a female donor with breast cancer. Some clones in this sample may be carry-over from other donors' samples.

This chain uses TRBV5-1 with TRBJ1-2; TRBD1 matches at 8 bases. The junction had 6 bases not matched to a gene; V was cut back by 4 bases and J by 1 base. CDR1 is SGHRS, CDR2 YFSETQ, per germline. The CDR3 has 15 amino acids. CDR3 sequence reads: CASSKDGQGNYGYTF. As DNA, the CDR3 is TGCGCCAGCAGCAAGGACGGACAGGGTAACTATGGCTACACCTTC.

This clonotype was counted many times. The rearrangement uses TRBV18 and TRBJ2-7; 10 bases agree with TRBD1. The CDR3 spans 14 residues. The ends lost 3 bases at V and 6 bases at J; junction bases unmatched: 5. Germline CDR1 reads KGHSH; CDR2 reads LQKENI. Here the CDR3 DNA reads TGTGCCAGCTCACCGGACAGGGGGTATGCCGAGCAGTACTTC. Amino acids: CASSPDRGYAEQYF.

This clonotype occurred many times. The chain recombines TRBV2 with TRBJ2-3, with unresolved D. The germline CDR1 and CDR2 sequences are SNHLY and FYNNEI. The CDR3 is 14 residues long. With 1 base removed from V and 0 bases from J, the gap between germline ends came to 5 bases. CDR3 sequence: CASSEDYSTDTQYF. For the CDR3, the DNA is TGTGCCAGCAGTGAAGATTATAGCACAGATACGCAGTATTTT.

This clonotype was recorded once. The rearrangement links TRBV20-1 to TRBJ2-3, with 7 bases identical to TRBD1. The germline V gene encodes CDR1 DFQATT and CDR2 SNEGSKA (reference sequence). This CDR3 has 20 residues. Trimming took 0 bases from V and 0 from J; bases not matched to a gene: 18. CDR3 coding DNA: TGCAGTGCTAGAGACTTCCTTGGGGAAGGGGGCTCTTCTAGCACAGATACGCAGTATTTT. Translating gives CSARDFLGEGGSSSTDTQYF.

This clonotype was observed a few times. This chain joins TRBV7-9 and TRBJ1-1, with D hard to call. The CDR3 is made up of 14 amino acids. Germline CDR1 reads SEHNR; CDR2 reads FQNEAQ (reference sequence). The V end lost 0 bases, the J end lost 10 bases, and 15 bases lay between the germline ends. The CDR3 DNA follows: TGTGCCAGCAGCTTAGCCGGGAGCTCGAACGTAGCTTTCTTT. Translation gives CASSLAGSSNVAFF.

This clonotype was seen ten or more times. The chain is built from TRBV12-3 or TRBV12-4 and TRBJ1-6, with a weak D call TRBD1 (5 bases). The CDR3 loop spans 14 amino acids. Deletions cut 6 bases from V and 4 bases from J, with 10 bases between. The CDR3 here is CASSLGQYNSPLHF. CDR3 DNA: TGTGCCAGCAGCCTTGGACAATATAATTCACCCCTCCACTTT.

The chain recombines TRBV9 with TRBJ2-4; 10 bases map to TRBD1. The V gene end was trimmed by 4 bases and the J gene end by 3 bases; junction bases not matched to a gene: 13. CDR1 is SGDLS, CDR2 YYNGEE, per germline. The CDR3 totals 18 residues. CDR3 DNA sequence: TGTGCCAGCAGCCCCCGAGGAGGACAGGGGGTCAGCAAAAACATTCAGTACTTC. It specifies CASSPRGGQGVSKNIQYF.

Points on this clonotype: This clone may be a read error of a much larger clone one base away. This sequence joins TRBV20-1 and TRBJ2-5; no clear D. The CDR3 runs to 11 residues. The germline CDR1 and CDR2 sequences are DFQATT and SNEGSKA (reference sequence). This chain's CDR3 is CSAIVDETQSF. The CDR3 coding sequence is TGCAGTGCCATCGTCGACGAGACCCAGTCCTTC.

This clonotype was observed at least ten times. J is TRBJ1-5 and V is TRBV6-1; TRBD1 is a possible D gene (6 bases). The CDR3 loop spans 14 amino acids. CDR1 MNHNS and CDR2 SASEGT come from the germline V gene. V was shortened by 7 bases and J by 7 bases, with 17 bases between the two germline ends. CDR3 nucleotide sequence: TGTGCCAGCATCCTTTTGGGGGGCCACCAGCCCCAGCATTTT. Translation: CASILLGGHQPQHF.

The count of this clonotype is one. The genes are TRBV12-3 or TRBV12-4 and TRBJ1-6, with TRBD1 matching over 9 bases. Trimming at V came to 6 bases and at J to 11 bases, leaving 8 bases not matched to a gene. CDR3 length: 14 residues. The CDR3 reads CASSQDRGTTPLHF. CDR3 bases: TGTGCCAGCAGCCAGGACAGGGGTACGACACCCCTCCACTTT.